The T cell receptor beta chain under discussion was sequenced for a study of breast tumors, draining lymph nodes, adjacent tissues (dated by TCRdb to 2016 to 2018). A note on the overall study: The study compared TCR beta repertoires across tumor, adjacent nontumor tissue and axillary lymph nodes from breast cancer patients. In human breast cancer, the study set out to evaluate how tumor, surrounding tissue and draining lymph node repertoires relate to one another and whether T cells may move between these sites. General conclusions and limits of the study: Tumor and nontumor tissue repertoires were found to be significantly more similar in luminal-like than in basal-like breast cancer. Rather than being directly demonstrated, the conclusion that tumor T cells originate in lymph nodes was presented as consistent with a hypothesis. Tumor T-cell repertoires showed less diversity than lymph node repertoires and more diversity than nontumor tissue repertoires, and tumor T-cell repertoires showed preferential V and J gene usage. The data were considered consistent with the idea that most tumor T cells come from the lymph node and then expand in tumor tissue.

V is cut back by 4 bases and J by 2 bases, with 2 bases in the junction unmatched. From the cysteine up to the phenylalanine, the CDR3 has a length of 13 residues. The entry retains the CDR3 DNA only, 39 bases that are in frame from base 1. As encoded in the germline V gene, CDR1 is SGHVS while CDR2 is FQNEAQ. The listed sequencing device is Illumina HiSeq 2000. TCR beta chain libraries were generated by multiplex PCR amplification. High-throughput sequencing was used to analyze the amplified TCR beta chain products. Using fastp trimming at Q25 and MiXCR clonotype assembly, TCRdb reanalyzed the public sequencing data and kept in-frame beta chains. All rows with the same CDR3 protein become a single entry with the most common DNA and genes. Across this sample there are approximately 130,000 distinct CDR3 sequences, with 21% seen only once. The top ten clonotypes cover 2.2% of the sample. Lymph node samples were obtained from the axillary draining lymph nodes of breast cancer patients.

At least ten counts were recorded for this clonotype. The clone's antigen remains unknown. Per-base quality was not reported, and no clone a single base away is much larger than it. The rearranged chain carries TRBV7-8 and TRBJ2-7, with 7 bases aligning to TRBD2. This receptor was obtained from a female donor with breast cancer. Some clones in this sample may be carry-over from other donors' samples. The source material was axillary lymph node tissue. In nucleotide form, the sequence is TGTGCCAGCAGCTATCGGGGGGCCTACGAGCAGTACTTC. Its amino acids are CASSYRGAYEQYF.